A selection of T cell receptor beta chains follows, all from one sample in a study of Graves' ophthalmopathy and Graves' hyperthyroidism. TCRdb reprocessed the multiplex PCR reads via MiXCR and lists one record per CDR3 protein. The sample lists about 220,000 distinct CDR3 sequences, roughly 21% seen once, with roughly 39% in the top ten. Sequencing used peripheral blood. The receptor source for this set is a woman between 45 and 60 years old with Graves' ophthalmopathy. CDR3s include the opening cysteine and the closing phenylalanine or tryptophan. Each record gives: D gene, clone size, V gene, J gene, CDR3 length, CDR3 DNA, CDR3 protein. D genes are given only for firm matches. Expanded clones get a size class; other rows say once, few or many, or leave the size out.

D: -
size: -
V: TRBV27
J: TRBJ2-7
length: 14
DNA: TGTGCCAGCAGTTTTTCCGCCGAGACAGGCGAGCAGTACTTC
CDR3: CASSFSAETGEQYF

D: -
size: many
V: TRBV6-2/TRBV6-3
J: TRBJ1-1
length: 19
DNA: TGTGCCAGCAGTTACACCCAGCGACAGGCCCCAGGCTGGGGCACTGAAGCTTTCTTT
CDR3: CASSYTQRQAPGWGTEAFF

D: TRBD1
size: many
V: TRBV4-1
J: TRBJ2-7
length: 14
DNA: TGCGCCAGCAGCCAGGACAGGGAGGACTACGAGCAGTACTTC
CDR3: CASSQDREDYEQYF

D: TRBD1
size: many
V: TRBV12-3/TRBV12-4
J: TRBJ2-7
length: 19
DNA: TGTGCCAGCAGTTTACGAAATGGGCAGGTGGGACAGGGTTCCCACGAGCAGTACTTC
CDR3: CASSLRNGQVGQGSHEQYF

D: TRBD2
size: -
V: TRBV27
J: TRBJ2-2
length: 20
DNA: TGTGCCAGCAGTTTATCGGTGGATACGGCTAGCGGGAGTTGGGCCGGGGAGCTGTTTTTT
CDR3: CASSLSVDTASGSWAGELFF

D: TRBD2
size: many
V: TRBV5-1
J: TRBJ2-7
length: 18
DNA: TGCGCCAGCAGCTTGGTGGAGGCCAGCGGGAGGGCGCCCTACGAGCAGTACTTC
CDR3: CASSLVEASGRAPYEQYF

D: TRBD1
size: many
V: TRBV12-3/TRBV12-4
J: TRBJ2-5
length: 14
DNA: TGTGCCAGCAGTTCGACAGGGGGGGCAATAACCCAGTACTTC
CDR3: CASSSTGGAITQYF

D: -
size: -
V: TRBV12-3/TRBV12-4
J: TRBJ2-7
length: 13
DNA: TGTGCCAGCAGTTTCAGCGAGACCTACGAGCAGTACTTC
CDR3: CASSFSETYEQYF

D: TRBD2
size: many
V: TRBV24-1
J: TRBJ2-5
length: 21
DNA: TGTGCCACAGCCGGGACAGGGCGACTAGCGGGAGGTCTAAGGAACCAAGAGACCCAGTACTTC
CDR3: CATAGTGRLAGGLRNQETQYF

D: TRBD2
size: once
V: TRBV20-1
J: TRBJ2-7
length: 15
DNA: TGCAGTGCTAGAGTTCGGGCTAGCGGGGGGAGCGGTCAGAACTTC
CDR3: CSARVRASGGSGQNF

D: -
size: many
V: TRBV5-1
J: TRBJ1-1
length: 15
DNA: TGCGCCAGCAGCTTCTTCAGGACCCCGACGACTGAAGCTTTCTTT
CDR3: CASSFFRTPTTEAFF

D: TRBD1
size: many
V: TRBV6-1
J: TRBJ1-5
length: 14
DNA: TGTGCCAGCAGTGCCCAGGGGGCCCATCAGCCCCAGCATTTT
CDR3: CASSAQGAHQPQHF

D: -
size: many
V: TRBV12-3/TRBV12-4
J: TRBJ2-3
length: 16
DNA: TGTGCCAGCAGACCCAGGGACTTTATTAGCACAGATACGCAGTATTTT
CDR3: CASRPRDFISTDTQYF

D: TRBD1
size: -
V: TRBV5-6
J: TRBJ1-2
length: 14
DNA: TGTGCCAGCAGCTTGGGCGGGACAGTTTATGGCTACACCTTC
CDR3: CASSLGGTVYGYTF

D: -
size: many
V: TRBV20-1
J: TRBJ1-5
length: 15
DNA: TGCAGTGCTAGCTGGGGGCGCCGCCGGAATCAGCCCCAGCATTTT
CDR3: CSASWGRRRNQPQHF

D: -
size: -
V: TRBV2
J: TRBJ1-1
length: 13
DNA: TGTGCCAGCAGCGGAAACAAGAACACTGAAGCTTTCTTT
CDR3: CASSGNKNTEAFF

D: TRBD1
size: -
V: TRBV29-1
J: TRBJ2-1
length: 13
DNA: TGCAGCGTTGAAGGACAGGGTACCGGCGAGCAGTTCTTC
CDR3: CSVEGQGTGEQFF

D: -
size: many
V: TRBV20-1
J: TRBJ2-5
length: 15
DNA: TGCAGTGCTAGAGCCCAGGTGGGGAATGGAGAGACCCAGTACTTC
CDR3: CSARAQVGNGETQYF

D: -
size: many
V: TRBV5-1
J: TRBJ2-7
length: 15
DNA: TGCGCCAGCAGCCCCGATGGCACTTACACCTACGAGCAGTACTTC
CDR3: CASSPDGTYTYEQYF

D: -
size: many
V: TRBV30
J: TRBJ1-3
length: 14
DNA: TGTGCCTGGAGCGGCAGCCCCTCTGGAAACACCATATATTTT
CDR3: CAWSGSPSGNTIYF

D: TRBD2
size: many
V: TRBV28
J: TRBJ2-5
length: 13
DNA: TGTGCCATAGCGGGAGCGCCACAAGAGACCCAGTACTTC
CDR3: CAIAGAPQETQYF

D: -
size: few
V: TRBV10-2
J: TRBJ1-1
length: 14
DNA: TGCGCCAGCAGTCGTTTTGGGGAATGGACTGAAGCTTTCTTT
CDR3: CASSRFGEWTEAFF

D: -
size: -
V: TRBV5-1
J: TRBJ2-5
length: 14
DNA: TGCGCCAGCAGCTTGGATAGAGAGCAAGAGACCCAGTACTTC
CDR3: CASSLDREQETQYF

D: -
size: many
V: TRBV6-5
J: TRBJ1-2
length: 15
DNA: TGTGCCAGCAGTTACTGGGGGGGCATAGACTATGGCTACACCTTC
CDR3: CASSYWGGIDYGYTF

D: -
size: many
V: TRBV6-1
J: TRBJ2-4
length: 13
DNA: TGTGCCAGCAGTGAAGACACGAGAAACATTCAGTACTTC
CDR3: CASSEDTRNIQYF

D: -
size: many
V: TRBV20-1
J: TRBJ2-2
length: 15
DNA: TGCAGTGCCCGAGGGGGGACGCCCAGCACCGGGGAGCTGTTTTTT
CDR3: CSARGGTPSTGELFF

D: -
size: many
V: TRBV12-3/TRBV12-4
J: TRBJ1-5
length: 12
DNA: TGTGCCAGCAGTCGCTCTTTACAGCCCCAGCATTTT
CDR3: CASSRSLQPQHF

D: -
size: -
V: TRBV7-2
J: TRBJ1-3
length: 15
DNA: TGTGCCAGCAGCCCCCGGGACGTTACCCGTTACACCATATATTTT
CDR3: CASSPRDVTRYTIYF

D: TRBD1
size: -
V: TRBV20-1
J: TRBJ1-5
length: 15
DNA: TGCAGTGCTAGAGACACAGGGGGCGAGAGTGGGCCCCAGCATTTT
CDR3: CSARDTGGESGPQHF

D: -
size: many
V: TRBV10-3
J: TRBJ2-7
length: 12
DNA: TGTGCCATCAGCAGGACAAGCTACGAGCAGTACTTC
CDR3: CAISRTSYEQYF

D: TRBD1
size: many
V: TRBV15
J: TRBJ2-5
length: 14
DNA: TGTGCCACACGGGACAGAGTTATCCAAGAGACCCAGTACTTC
CDR3: CATRDRVIQETQYF

D: -
size: many
V: TRBV7-8
J: TRBJ2-7
length: 17
DNA: TGTGCCAGCAGCTTAGTGAGTCGGCCAGGCAGGTTGGGCGAGCAGTACTTC
CDR3: CASSLVSRPGRLGEQYF

D: -
size: few
V: TRBV20-1
J: TRBJ2-2
length: 15
DNA: TGCAGTGCTAGTATAGACGCCACGAACACCGGGGAGCTGTTTTTT
CDR3: CSASIDATNTGELFF

D: TRBD2
size: many
V: TRBV12-3/TRBV12-4
J: TRBJ2-7
length: 14
DNA: TGTGCCAGCAGTGAGACTAGCGGATTCTACGAGCAGTACTTC
CDR3: CASSETSGFYEQYF

D: TRBD1
size: -
V: TRBV28
J: TRBJ2-7
length: 16
DNA: TGTGCCAGCAGTTCCTCCCGGGGACAGCTATTAGGCGAGCAGTACTTC
CDR3: CASSSSRGQLLGEQYF

D: -
size: -
V: TRBV28
J: TRBJ1-2
length: 11
DNA: TGTGCCAGCGGGTTAAACTATGGCTACACCTTC
CDR3: CASGLNYGYTF

D: -
size: many
V: TRBV2
J: TRBJ2-5
length: 14
DNA: TGTGCCAGCATGAACAGGGTGGGCCAAGAGACCCAGTACTTC
CDR3: CASMNRVGQETQYF

D: -
size: -
V: TRBV6-5
J: TRBJ2-7
length: 15
DNA: TGTGCCAGCAGTTACCAGAGGGAGTTACTCTACGAGCAGTACTTC
CDR3: CASSYQRELLYEQYF

D: TRBD1
size: many
V: TRBV29-1
J: TRBJ1-2
length: 15
DNA: TGCAGCGTTGAAGATCTTAAGGACAGGGAACCGGGCTACACCTTC
CDR3: CSVEDLKDREPGYTF

D: -
size: many
V: TRBV20-1
J: TRBJ2-5
length: 15
DNA: TGCAGTGCTAGAGATTCTTTGGGTGGCCAAGAGACCCAGTACTTC
CDR3: CSARDSLGGQETQYF

D: TRBD1
size: few
V: TRBV4-1
J: TRBJ1-2
length: 18
DNA: TGCGCCAGCAGCCGGGACTTCCGGGACAGTATCGCTAACTATGGCTACACCTTC
CDR3: CASSRDFRDSIANYGYTF

D: -
size: few
V: TRBV14
J: TRBJ1-1
length: 15
DNA: TGTGCCAGCAGCCAATCGGGTCGGCAGAACACTGAAGCTTTCTTT
CDR3: CASSQSGRQNTEAFF

D: TRBD2
size: -
V: TRBV7-4
J: TRBJ2-7
length: 17
DNA: TGTGCCAGCAGCCCCATAGGAGCCGGGACTAGCGCTTACGAGCAGTACTTC
CDR3: CASSPIGAGTSAYEQYF

D: -
size: many
V: TRBV18
J: TRBJ2-5
length: 13
DNA: TGTGCCAGCTCACCAGCGGAAAGGGAGACCCAGTACTTC
CDR3: CASSPAERETQYF

D: -
size: -
V: TRBV5-1
J: TRBJ2-5
length: 13
DNA: TGCGCCAGCAGCCCCGGTAGGGCGGGGACCCAGTACTTC
CDR3: CASSPGRAGTQYF

D: -
size: -
V: TRBV2
J: TRBJ2-5
length: 12
DNA: TGTGCCAGCAGTGAATTAGTCGAGACCCAGTACTTC
CDR3: CASSELVETQYF

D: -
size: -
V: TRBV19
J: TRBJ1-5
length: 13
DNA: TGTGCCAGTAGTAACCGGGGAGGACAGCCCCAGCATTTT
CDR3: CASSNRGGQPQHF

D: -
size: many
V: TRBV5-1
J: TRBJ2-4
length: 15
DNA: TGCGCCAGCAGCTTCACCGACAGAAATAAAAACATTCAGTACTTC
CDR3: CASSFTDRNKNIQYF

D: TRBD2
size: many
V: TRBV25-1
J: TRBJ2-5
length: 15
DNA: TGTGCCAGCAGTGCCGGGACTAGTTGGTGGGAGACCCAGTACTTC
CDR3: CASSAGTSWWETQYF

D: -
size: -
V: TRBV12-3/TRBV12-4
J: TRBJ1-5
length: 15
DNA: TGTGCCAGCAGTCCCGGACTCAATAGCAATCAGCCCCAGCTTTTT
CDR3: CASSPGLNSNQPQLF

D: TRBD1
size: many
V: TRBV19
J: TRBJ1-5
length: 16
DNA: TGTGCCAGTAGTATTTTTCACAGGGGTAGCAATCAGCCCCAGCATTTT
CDR3: CASSIFHRGSNQPQHF

D: -
size: few
V: TRBV7-3
J: TRBJ2-1
length: 14
DNA: TGTGCCAGCAGCCGCCAGGGGGGGTTGGATGAGCAGTTCTTC
CDR3: CASSRQGGLDEQFF

D: TRBD2
size: few
V: TRBV5-1
J: TRBJ2-7
length: 14
DNA: TGCGCCAGCAGCGGACTAGCGGGAGTTTCTGAGCAGTACTTC
CDR3: CASSGLAGVSEQYF